One sample yielded the 32 T cell receptor beta chains listed below, sequenced in a study of CD8 T cells in Susac syndrome. Random hexamers were used to reverse transcribe an amount of roughly 0.5 to 1 ug RNA. TCRdb reprocessed the immunoSEQ multiplex PCR reads via MiXCR and lists one record per CDR3 protein. The table has about 130,000 distinct CDR3 sequences, 90% to 95% seen once; the top ten hold over 0.065%. The source material was CD4+ T cells from PBMCs. The source is a human donor in good health.

V is TRBV5-6 and J is TRBJ2-1; 9 nucleotides match TRBD2. In germline, CDR1 is SGHDT, CDR2 YYEEEE. The CDR3 runs to 15 residues. Unmatched junction bases numbered 5, after V lost 0 bases and J lost 7 bases. CDR3 region: CASSLVSGSSNEQFF. CDR3 coding DNA: TGTGCCAGCAGCTTGGTTAGCGGGAGTTCGAATGAGCAGTTCTTC.

The chain employs TRBV5-4 and TRBJ1-4; weak D call: TRBD1 (6 bases). V was shortened by 3 bases and J by 8 bases, with 20 bases between the two germline ends. The CDR3 is made up of 16 amino acids. Per germline, CDR1 SGHNT and CDR2 YYREEE (reference sequence). Here the CDR3 reads CASSSGHRARTEKLFF. The CDR3 DNA reads TGTGCCAGCAGCTCGGGACATCGAGCGCGGACCGAAAAACTGTTTTTT.

The V gene is TRBV5-1, the J gene TRBJ2-3; 8 nucleotides line up with TRBD1. CDR3 length equals 16 residues. V lost 4 bases and J lost 6; bases outside the gene matches: 13. Germline lookup yields CDR1 SGHRS and CDR2 YFSETQ. In DNA form, the CDR3 reads TGCGCCAGCAGCGACCTACGCGGACAGGGTCCCGATACGCAGTATTTT. Encoded protein: CASSDLRGQGPDTQYF. The full variable domain, completed using reference TRBV5-1 and TRBJ2-3, is KAGVTQTPRYLIKTRGQQVTLSCSPISGHRSVSWYQQTPGQGLQFLFEYFSETQRNKGNFPGRFSGRQFSNSRSEMNVSTLELGDSALYLCASSDLRGQGPDTQYFGPGTRLTVL.

This clonotype was seen just once. A junction boundary mismatches the germline segment, possibly from a read error. The chain recombines TRBV7-7 with TRBJ1-1; no firm D call. CDR1 SSHAT and CDR2 FNYEAQ come from the germline V gene (reference sequence). The CDR3 is 13 amino acids. The CDR3 loop is CASSRLVGTEAFF. DNA for the CDR3: TGTGCTAGCAGCCGCTTGGTAGGGACTGAAGCTTTCTTT.

The chain has TRBV7-9 and TRBJ1-5, with D tentatively TRBD1 (5 bases). CDR1 and CDR2 (germline): SEHNR, FQNEAQ (reference sequence). The CDR3 covers 15 residues. Between the trimmed V and J ends, which lost 4 bases and 8 bases, there was a span of 18 bases. The CDR3 reads CASSSGGWGSEPQHF. Written as DNA, the CDR3 is TGTGCCAGCAGCTCGGGGGGGTGGGGTAGTGAGCCCCAGCATTTT.

The chain joins TRBV2 to TRBJ2-1; a possible D gene is TRBD2 (6 bases). There are 17 residues in the CDR3. Trimming removed 6 bases at V and 5 bases at J, with 23 bases between. Germline assignment: CDR1 SNHLY and CDR2 FYNNEI. The CDR3 bases are TGTGCCAGCAGGCGTACCTGGTTGGCGGGACTTGACAATGAGCAGTTCTTC. The encoded protein is CASRRTWLAGLDNEQFF.

This chain uses TRBV3-1 with TRBJ1-4; no clear D. V lost 2 bases, J lost 8 bases, and 9 bases lay in between. In germline, CDR1 is LGHDT, CDR2 YNNKEL (reference sequence). CDR3 length: 13 residues. Here the CDR3 DNA reads TGTGCCAGCAGCCAAAGAACAGCCGAAAAACTGTTTTTT. This codes for CASSQRTAEKLFF.

The chain recombines TRBV24-1 with TRBJ2-1; 10 bases line up with TRBD1. This CDR3 contains 14 residues. Germline CDR1 KGHDR, CDR2 SFDVKD. J lost 7 bases, V lost 7 bases, and 6 bases had no gene match. CDR3 bases: TGTGCCACCAGCGAGGGACAGGGGTGGAATGAGCAGTTCTTC. It translates to CATSEGQGWNEQFF.

The genes are TRBV5-1 and TRBJ2-5; 8 bases match TRBD2. Germline V gene data show CDR1 as SGHRS and CDR2 as YFSETQ. J was trimmed by 0 bases and V by 1 base; bases with no gene match: 5. The CDR3 has 16 residues. The CDR3 DNA follows: TGCGCCAGCAGCTTGTCTCTAGCGGGCCACCAAGAGACCCAGTACTTC. This encodes CASSLSLAGHQETQYF. The variable domain in full, with the rest retrieved from reference TRBV5-1 and TRBJ2-5, is KAGVTQTPRYLIKTRGQQVTLSCSPISGHRSVSWYQQTPGQGLQFLFEYFSETQRNKGNFPGRFSGRQFSNSRSEMNVSTLELGDSALYLCASSLSLAGHQETQYFGPGTRLLVL.

V is TRBV4-3 and J is TRBJ2-5; the D is unclear. V dropped 1 base and J dropped 5 bases, with 11 bases sitting between them. Germline V CDR1 and CDR2: LGHNA, YSLEER. The CDR3 consists of 14 residues. The CDR3 nucleotides are TGCGCCAGCAGCCAAGGCGAGATTGGGGAGACCCAGTACTTC. Protein sequence: CASSQGEIGETQYF.

The rearrangement links TRBV4-1 to TRBJ2-1; D ambiguous. Germline assignment: CDR1 MGHRA and CDR2 YSYEKL. The CDR3 runs 13 residues. The germline V and J ends were trimmed by 0 bases and 6 bases, with 6 bases remaining between them. In DNA, the CDR3 is TGCGCCAGCAGCCAAGATAGCCTCAATGAGCAGTTCTTC. Translating it yields CASSQDSLNEQFF.

The chain couples TRBV9 to TRBJ2-2, with 8 bases lining up with TRBD2. This CDR3 has 16 amino acids. From germline, CDR1 is SGDLS and CDR2 YYNGEE. Trimming took 2 bases from V and 4 from J; bases not matched to a gene: 7. CDR3 DNA sequence: TGTGCCAGCAGCGTGTTCGCGGGAGGCGGCACCGGGGAGCTGTTTTTT. Protein sequence: CASSVFAGGGTGELFF.

The V call is TRBV2, the J call TRBJ1-1, with 7 positions matching TRBD1. This CDR3 spans 13 amino acids. The V gene end was trimmed by 4 bases and the J gene end by 9 bases; junction bases not matched to a gene: 8. CDR1 is SNHLY, CDR2 FYNNEI, per germline. This CDR3 is CASSGGQVGQAFF. The DNA of the CDR3 is TGTGCCAGCAGTGGAGGACAGGTGGGGCAAGCTTTCTTT.

The V and J genes are TRBV6-2 or TRBV6-3 and TRBJ2-7, with D tentatively TRBD1 (7 bases). There are 16 residues in the CDR3. Germline V CDR1 and CDR2: MNHEY, SVGEGT. V lost 2 bases and J lost 6, with 20 bases in between. The CDR3 coding sequence is TGTGCCAGCAGTTACAGGAGGGGGACAGAGATGGGCGAGCAGTACTTC. Its protein product is CASSYRRGTEMGEQYF.

The chain has TRBV20-1 and TRBJ1-3; possible D gene TRBD1, 5 bases. The CDR3 is 15 amino acids. V shed 0 bases and J shed 0 bases, with 9 bases lying between them. Germline V CDR1 and CDR2: DFQATT, SNEGSKA (reference sequence). The DNA for the CDR3 is TGCAGTGCTAGAGACCACAGGAACTCTGGAAACACCATATATTTT. Protein sequence: CSARDHRNSGNTIYF.

The chain has TRBV5-6 and TRBJ1-1, with 8 bases matching TRBD1. This CDR3 spans 15 amino acids. Germline V CDR1 and CDR2: SGHDT, YYEEEE. V gave up 3 bases and J gave up 5 bases; unmatched junction bases: 9. This CDR3 reads CASSYVQGVGTEAFF. The DNA for the CDR3 is TGTGCCAGCAGCTACGTACAGGGGGTCGGAACTGAAGCTTTCTTT. Supplemented by reference TRBV5-6 and TRBJ1-1, the full variable domain reads DAGVTQSPTHLIKTRGQQVTLRCSPKSGHDTVSWYQQALGQGPQFIFQYYEEEERQRGNFPDRFSGHQFPNYSSELNVNALLLGDSALYLCASSYVQGVGTEAFFGQGTRLTVV.

V and J are TRBV6-1 and TRBJ1-5, with no clear D. This CDR3 spans 14 amino acids. Germline CDR1 and CDR2: MNHNS and SASEGT. Trimming cost V 4 bases and J 2 bases, with 9 bases left between them. CDR3 loop: CASSGHVGNQPQHF. The CDR3 nucleotides are TGTGCCAGCAGTGGACATGTGGGCAATCAGCCCCAGCATTTT.

The count of this clonotype is one. The chain joins TRBV6-2 or TRBV6-3 to TRBJ2-5; 10 positions agree with TRBD1. The CDR3 sequence is 15 residues long. Germline lookup yields CDR1 MNHEY and CDR2 SVGEGT. The J segment lost 6 bases and the V segment lost 6 bases, leaving 10 bases of the junction unmatched. This CDR3 reads CASRLPGQGRKTQYF. In nucleotides, the CDR3 is TGTGCCAGCAGATTACCGGGACAGGGGAGAAAGACCCAGTACTTC.

The chain carries TRBV3-1 and TRBJ2-5; a weak D match, TRBD1 (6 bases). V dropped 2 bases and J dropped 1 base, with 11 bases sitting between them. The CDR3 length is 15 residues. CDR1 and CDR2 from the germline V gene are LGHDT and YNNKEL (reference sequence). CDR3 loop: CASSQRGSPQETQYF. CDR3 nucleotides: TGTGCCAGCAGCCAAAGGGGGAGCCCCCAAGAGACCCAGTACTTC.

The chain employs TRBV7-2 and TRBJ1-2; 12 bases map to TRBD1. The CDR3 sequence is 17 residues long. CDR1 is SGHTA and CDR2 is FQGNSA in the germline V gene. Unmatched junction bases numbered 8, after V lost 3 bases and J lost 3 bases. CDR3 amino acids: CASSLGTGGRGDYGYTF. The CDR3 coding sequence is TGTGCCAGCAGCTTGGGGACAGGGGGCAGAGGTGACTATGGCTACACCTTC.

As to this clonotype: Germline and junction disagree at one end, which may indicate a read error. The genes are TRBV5-1 and TRBJ2-1, with TRBD2 as a possible D gene (5 bases). This CDR3 comprises 15 residues. Germline-derived CDR1 and CDR2 are SGHRS and YFSETQ. Written as DNA, the CDR3 is TGCGCCAGCAGCTTGGAAACTAGTTATGGGAATGGGCAGTTCTTC. Its protein is CASSLETSYGNGQFF.

The chain employs TRBV2 and TRBJ1-1, with D possibly TRBD1 on 5 matching bases. Trimming stripped 4 bases from V and 7 bases from J, with 13 bases between. The CDR3 covers 13 residues. Germline V gene sequence: CDR1 SNHLY, CDR2 FYNNEI. CDR3 residues: CASSGGRGREAFF. DNA of the CDR3: TGTGCCAGCAGTGGTGGGAGGGGTCGTGAAGCTTTCTTT.

This clonotype came up once. V gene TRBV3-1 combines with J gene TRBJ2-3; 10 bases agree with TRBD1. J lost 6 bases, V lost 1 base, and 4 bases had no gene match. Germline-derived CDR1 and CDR2 are LGHDT and YNNKEL (reference sequence). The CDR3 runs 15 residues. In nucleotides, the CDR3 is TGTGCCAGCAGCCAAGGGACAGGGGGACTCGATACGCAGTATTTT. This sequence encodes CASSQGTGGLDTQYF.

The V call is TRBV18, the J call TRBJ2-5, with TRBD2 matching over 13 bases. The ends lost 6 bases at V and 9 bases at J; junction bases unmatched: 13. This CDR3 has 16 residues. The germline V gene encodes CDR1 KGHSH and CDR2 LQKENI. CDR3 nucleotides: TGTGCCAGCTCCCCCGGGACTAGCGGGAAGACTTGGGCCCAGTACTTC. It yields the protein CASSPGTSGKTWAQYF.

The rearrangement uses TRBV27 and TRBJ2-7; TRBD1 agrees at 7 bases. V dropped 5 bases and J dropped 0; count of bases not matched to a gene: 7. The CDR3 is 15 amino acids. Germline assignment: CDR1 MNHEY and CDR2 SMNVEV (reference sequence). The CDR3 nucleotides are TGTGCCAGCAGTCTCCAGGGGGTAAGCTCCTACGAGCAGTACTTC. This translates into CASSLQGVSSYEQYF.

The J gene is TRBJ2-4, the V gene TRBV4-2; maybe TRBD1 (6 bases). CDR1 LGHNA and CDR2 YNFKEQ come from the germline V gene. V lost 1 base to trimming and J lost 5 bases, with 9 bases between them. The CDR3 has 14 residues. In DNA, the CDR3 is TGTGCCAGCAGCCAAGGAGGGGGACAAAACATTCAGTACTTC. This encodes CASSQGGGQNIQYF.

The V and J genes are TRBV20-1 and TRBJ2-1; 13 nucleotides line up with TRBD2. The V gene end was trimmed by 6 bases and the J gene end by 5 bases; junction bases not matched to a gene: 4. The CDR3 is 14 amino acids. Germline CDR1 reads DFQATT; CDR2 reads SNEGSKA (reference sequence). For the CDR3, the DNA is TGCAGTGCCGTGGGACTAGCGGGGAACAATGAGCAGTTCTTC. Translating it yields CSAVGLAGNNEQFF.

This chain connects TRBV4-1 to TRBJ2-1; 10 nucleotides line up with TRBD2. Germline V CDR1 and CDR2: MGHRA, YSYEKL. The CDR3 has 15 residues. The ends lost 4 bases at V and 7 bases at J; junction bases unmatched: 7. CDR3 DNA sequence: TGCGCCAGCAGCCCCCGGGGACTAGCGAGGAATGAGCAGTTCTTC. Translated, it gives CASSPRGLARNEQFF.

The chain recombines TRBV5-1 with TRBJ2-5, with 7 bases fitting TRBD1. Germline trimming cut 5 bases from V and 0 bases from J; bases unmatched to any gene: 1. CDR3 length: 13 residues. Germline CDR1 and CDR2: SGHRS and YFSETQ. The CDR3 DNA reads as TGCGCCAGCAGAGGACAGGACCAAGAGACCCAGTACTTC. The encoded protein is CASRGQDQETQYF.

The rearrangement links TRBV2 to TRBJ2-2, with 7 nucleotides matching TRBD1. Germline V gene sequence: CDR1 SNHLY, CDR2 FYNNEI. The junction had 0 bases not matched to a gene; V was cut back by 4 bases and J by 1 base. The CDR3 extends over 14 amino acids. The CDR3 DNA reads as TGTGCCAGCAGTGGACAGGGGAACACCGGGGAGCTGTTTTTT. This translates into CASSGQGNTGELFF.

The rearrangement joins TRBV5-1 to TRBJ2-5; D is unresolved. This CDR3 region has 13 residues. CDR1 and CDR2 (germline): SGHRS, YFSETQ. The V end lost 1 base, the J end lost 5 bases, and 9 bases lay between the germline ends. DNA for the CDR3: TGCGCCAGCAGCTTGCCCCCGGTGGAGACCCAGTACTTC. This translates into CASSLPPVETQYF.

The V gene is TRBV6-2 or TRBV6-3, the J gene TRBJ1-1, with D possibly TRBD1 on 5 matching bases. Looked up from germline, CDR1 is MNHEY and CDR2 is SVGEGT. The CDR3 sequence is 14 residues long. The V gene lost 5 bases and the J gene lost 2 bases, with 12 bases spanning the gap. CDR3 loop: CASSTKGRNTEAFF. CDR3 nucleotide sequence: TGTGCCAGCAGTACCAAGGGGCGAAACACTGAAGCTTTCTTT.